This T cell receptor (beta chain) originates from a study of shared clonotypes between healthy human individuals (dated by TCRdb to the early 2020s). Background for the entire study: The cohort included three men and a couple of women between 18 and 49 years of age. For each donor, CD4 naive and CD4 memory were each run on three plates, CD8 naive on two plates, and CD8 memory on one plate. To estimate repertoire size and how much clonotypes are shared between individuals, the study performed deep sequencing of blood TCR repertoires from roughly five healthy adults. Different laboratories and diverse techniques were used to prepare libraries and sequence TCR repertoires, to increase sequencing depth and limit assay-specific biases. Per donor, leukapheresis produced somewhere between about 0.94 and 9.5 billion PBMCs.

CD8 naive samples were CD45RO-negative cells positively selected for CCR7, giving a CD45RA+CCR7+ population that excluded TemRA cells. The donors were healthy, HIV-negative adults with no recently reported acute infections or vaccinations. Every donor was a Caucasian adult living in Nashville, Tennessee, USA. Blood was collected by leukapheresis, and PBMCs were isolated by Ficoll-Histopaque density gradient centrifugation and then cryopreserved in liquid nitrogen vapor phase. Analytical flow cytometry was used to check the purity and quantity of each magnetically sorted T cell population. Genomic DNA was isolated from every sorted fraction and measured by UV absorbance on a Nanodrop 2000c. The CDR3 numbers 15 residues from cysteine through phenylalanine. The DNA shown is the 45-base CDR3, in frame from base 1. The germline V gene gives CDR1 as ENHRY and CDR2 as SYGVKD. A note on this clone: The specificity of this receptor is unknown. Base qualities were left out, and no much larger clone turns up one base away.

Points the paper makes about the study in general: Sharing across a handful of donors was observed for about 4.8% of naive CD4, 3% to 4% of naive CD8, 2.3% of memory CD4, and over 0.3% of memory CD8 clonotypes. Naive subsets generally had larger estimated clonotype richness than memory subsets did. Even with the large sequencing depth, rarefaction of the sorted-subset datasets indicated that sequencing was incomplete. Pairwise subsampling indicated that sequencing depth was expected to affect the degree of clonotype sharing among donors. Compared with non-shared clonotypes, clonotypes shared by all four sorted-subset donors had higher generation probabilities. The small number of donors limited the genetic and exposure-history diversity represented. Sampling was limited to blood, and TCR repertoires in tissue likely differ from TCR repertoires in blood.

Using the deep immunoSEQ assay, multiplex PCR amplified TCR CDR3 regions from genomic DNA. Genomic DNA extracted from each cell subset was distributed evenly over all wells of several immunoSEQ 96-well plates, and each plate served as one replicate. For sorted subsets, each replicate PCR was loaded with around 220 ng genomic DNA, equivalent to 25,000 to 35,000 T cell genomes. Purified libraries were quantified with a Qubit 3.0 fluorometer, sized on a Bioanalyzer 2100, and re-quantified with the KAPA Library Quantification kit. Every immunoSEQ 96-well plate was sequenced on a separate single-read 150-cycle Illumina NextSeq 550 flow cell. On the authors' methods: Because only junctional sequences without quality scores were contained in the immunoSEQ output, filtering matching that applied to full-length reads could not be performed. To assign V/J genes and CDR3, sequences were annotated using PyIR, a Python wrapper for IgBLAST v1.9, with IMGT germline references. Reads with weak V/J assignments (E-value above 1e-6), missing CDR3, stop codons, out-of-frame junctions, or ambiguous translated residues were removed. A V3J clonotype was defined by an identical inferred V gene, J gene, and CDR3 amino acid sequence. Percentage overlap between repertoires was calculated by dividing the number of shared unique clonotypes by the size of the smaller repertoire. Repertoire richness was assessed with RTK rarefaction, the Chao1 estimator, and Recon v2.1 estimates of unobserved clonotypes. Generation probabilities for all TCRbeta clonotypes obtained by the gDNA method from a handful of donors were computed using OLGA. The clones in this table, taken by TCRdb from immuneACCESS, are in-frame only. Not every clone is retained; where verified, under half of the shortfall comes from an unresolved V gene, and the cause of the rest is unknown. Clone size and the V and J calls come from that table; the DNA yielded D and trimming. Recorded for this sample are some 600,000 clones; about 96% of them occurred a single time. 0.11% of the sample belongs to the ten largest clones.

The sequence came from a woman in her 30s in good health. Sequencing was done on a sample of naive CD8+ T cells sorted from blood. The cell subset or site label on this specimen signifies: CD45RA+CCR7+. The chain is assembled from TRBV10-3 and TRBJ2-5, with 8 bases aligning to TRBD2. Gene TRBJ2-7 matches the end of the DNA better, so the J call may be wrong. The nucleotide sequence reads TGTGCCATCAGTGAGTCGGCCAGCGGGAGATACGAGCAGTACTTC. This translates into CAISESASGRYEQYF.